These 5 T cell receptor beta chains came from one sample sequenced in a study of cytomegalovirus exposure and HLA in healthy donors. 60 Vbeta and 13 Jbeta primers were used in PCR. Profiling relied on immunoSEQ multiplex PCR, and the TCRdb table lists in-frame clones only, not all of them. The sample includes a few hundred thousand clones, approximately 78% of them seen just once. The sample taken for sequencing was PBMCs. These receptors came from a young man in good health and CMV-seronegative.

This chain connects TRBV4-2 to TRBJ2-5, with 7 bases aligning to TRBD2. In germline, CDR1 is LGHNA, CDR2 YNFKEQ. CDR3 length: 15 amino acids. After removal of 5 bases from V and 3 bases from J, the junction contained 9 bases not matched to a gene. As DNA, the CDR3 is TGTGCCAGCAGCGACATAGGACTAGGAAAAGAGACCCAGTACTTC. It codes for CASSDIGLGKETQYF.

This clone was picked up one time. The CDR3 protein is CASSGAGVGKETQYF. CDR3 sequence (DNA): TGTGCCAGCAGTGGGGCAGGGGTGGGAAAGGAGACCCAGTACTTC. The J gene is TRBJ2-5, the V gene TRBV27; D possibly corresponds to TRBD1 (6 bases). The CDR3 contains 15 residues. Trimming took off 5 bases at V and 5 bases at J, with 18 bases between the two ends. CDR1 and CDR2 (germline): MNHEY, SMNVEV (reference sequence).

The gene calls are TRBV6-1 and TRBJ2-1; D is possibly TRBD2 (6 bases). Germline CDR1 is MNHNS and CDR2 is SASEGT. V was clipped by 7 bases and J by 10 bases, with 20 bases between them. The length of the CDR3 is 14 residues. In DNA form, the CDR3 reads TGTGCCAGCACCCCATTGGCGGGGCCGGGCGAGCAGTTCTTC. Translating it yields CASTPLAGPGEQFF.

This chain links TRBV10-3 with TRBJ1-6; the D gene is possibly TRBD1 (5 bases). Germline CDR1 ENHRY, CDR2 SYGVKD. V was trimmed by 7 bases and J by 5 bases, leaving 6 bases between them. The CDR3 covers 12 residues. The CDR3: CAIKTDNSPLHF. The CDR3 bases are TGTGCCATCAAGACAGATAATTCACCCCTCCACTTT.

The V gene is TRBV7-9, the J gene TRBJ2-7; D remains unclear. The CDR3 is 12 residues long. Germline assignment: CDR1 SEHNR and CDR2 FQNEAQ (reference sequence). V lost 5 bases and J 0 bases, leaving 5 bases between the germline ends. The CDR3, as DNA: TGTGCCAGCAGCCCTAGCTCCTACGAGCAGTACTTC. Amino acids: CASSPSSYEQYF.